This T cell receptor (beta chain) was captured in a study of blood T cell repertoires in COVID-19. In the study overall: Acute and convalescent COVID-19 samples came from the United States, Italy and Spain. T cells, B-cell-depleted T cells, or PBMCs provided the cDNA or gDNA that served as material.

Germline assignment: CDR1 SGDLS and CDR2 YYNGEE. CDR3 size: 16 residues. V was clipped by 2 bases and J by 0 bases; unmatched bases: 5. Original analysis: The authors estimated nucleated cell counts from reference gene primer amplification. The assay was immunoSEQ multiplex PCR, and TCRdb's table has in-frame clones only and misses some. For V, J and clone size, that table is used; D and trimming come from the DNA. The data show 180,000 or so clones, approximately 85% seen once. The V and J genes are TRBV9 and TRBJ2-5; 9 bases align to TRBD2. The clonotype comes from an elderly woman with acute or convalescent COVID-19. The sample was peripheral blood. The CDR3 loop reads CASSVSAGGDQETQYF. In DNA, the CDR3 is TGTGCCAGCAGCGTGTCGGCGGGAGGGGACCAAGAGACCCAGTACTTC.